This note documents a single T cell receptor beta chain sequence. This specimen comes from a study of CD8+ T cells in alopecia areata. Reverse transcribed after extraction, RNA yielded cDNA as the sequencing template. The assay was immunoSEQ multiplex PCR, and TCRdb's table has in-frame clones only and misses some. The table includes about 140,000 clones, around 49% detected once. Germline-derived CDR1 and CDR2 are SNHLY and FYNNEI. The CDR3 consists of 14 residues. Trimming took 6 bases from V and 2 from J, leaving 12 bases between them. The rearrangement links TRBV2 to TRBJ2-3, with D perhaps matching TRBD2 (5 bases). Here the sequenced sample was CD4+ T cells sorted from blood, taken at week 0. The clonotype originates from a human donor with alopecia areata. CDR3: CASRYTRDTDTQYF. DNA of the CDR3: TGTGCCAGCAGGTATACTAGGGACACAGATACGCAGTATTTT.